Listed below are T cell receptor beta chains from one sample, sequenced in a study of blood T cell repertoires in COVID-19. TCRdb's copy holds only in-frame clones and misses some; the assay was immunoSEQ multiplex PCR. This sample has fewer than 100,000 clones, with roughly 87% found just once. Sequenced: peripheral blood. The receptor source for this set is a man between 65 and 85 years old with acute or convalescent COVID-19. The CDR3 runs from the conserved cysteine through the conserved F or W. A D gene is named only where the DNA matches it firmly. The size field is filled for only some rows; it gives once, few, many or a size class.

V gene	clone size	D gene	J gene	CDR3 DNA	CDR3 protein
TRBV19	.	.	TRBJ2-5	TGTGCCAGTAGTCCTTCCCCGGGAACAGGGGAGACCCAGTACTTC	CASSPSPGTGETQYF
TRBV23-1	.	.	TRBJ1-2	TGCGCCAGCAGTCAACCTCACATCGTATTAAACTATGGCTACACCTTC	CASSQPHIVLNYGYTF
TRBV5-1	.	.	TRBJ1-2	TGCGCCAGCTCCCAGGGGACGGTTAACTATGGCTACACCTTC	CASSQGTVNYGYTF
TRBV14	.	.	TRBJ2-5	TGTGCCAGCAGCCAAGAAGGGGGGGGGCAGTACCAAGAGACCCAGTACTTC	CASSQEGGGQYQETQYF
TRBV10-3	.	TRBD1	TRBJ1-1	TGTGCCAGCAACAGGGGGACGGACACTGAAGCTTTCTTT	CASNRGTDTEAFF
TRBV7-6	.	.	TRBJ1-5	TGTGCCAGCAGCTTAGACGGGGATAGCAATCAGCCCCAGCATTTT	CASSLDGDSNQPQHF
TRBV19	.	TRBD1	TRBJ1-6	TGTGCCAGTAGTCCACAGGGGTTGGGCTCACCCCTCCACTTT	CASSPQGLGSPLHF
TRBV27	few	.	TRBJ2-1	TGTGCCAGCAGTTTATTATCCAGAAATGAGCAGTTCTTC	CASSLLSRNEQFF
TRBV28	few	.	TRBJ1-2	TGTGCCAGCAGTTTGAAGGGGCCCTATGGCTACACCTTC	CASSLKGPYGYTF
TRBV7-9	.	TRBD2	TRBJ2-1	TGTGCCAGCAGCTCCCCTTTAGCGGGGGGGCACAATGAGCAGTTCTTC	CASSSPLAGGHNEQFF
TRBV12-3/TRBV12-4	.	TRBD1	TRBJ1-1	TGTGCCAGCAGTTTGGGACAGGGTGAAGCTTTCTTT	CASSLGQGEAFF
TRBV5-1	once	TRBD1	TRBJ1-1	TGCGCCAGCAGCCGAAACGGACAGGGAGTAGTGAACACTGAAGCTTTCTTT	CASSRNGQGVVNTEAFF
TRBV27	.	TRBD1	TRBJ2-1	TGTGCCAGCAGCCATGGACAGGGGGCTTTTGAGCAGTTCTTC	CASSHGQGAFEQFF
TRBV30	.	TRBD1	TRBJ1-5	TGTGCCTGGAGTACAGGACAGGGGGCTGGTCAGCCCCAGCATTTT	CAWSTGQGAGQPQHF
TRBV5-1	.	TRBD1	TRBJ1-2	TGCGCCAGCAGCTTGGGGACAGGGGGGCTTTTGAACGGCTACACCTTC	CASSLGTGGLLNGYTF
TRBV10-3	.	TRBD1	TRBJ2-3	TGTGCCATCAGCACAGGGGGCGAGTCAGATACGCAGTATTTT	CAISTGGESDTQYF
TRBV3-1/TRBV3-2	.	.	TRBJ2-5	TGTGCCAGCAGCCAAGTGGGGGGGGCAGGAGAGACCCAGTACTTC	CASSQVGGAGETQYF
TRBV9	.	TRBD2	TRBJ2-3	TGTGCCAGCAGCGTAGCAACTAGCGTACCCACGATCACAGATACGCAGTATTTT	CASSVATSVPTITDTQYF
TRBV6-1	.	TRBD2	TRBJ2-1	TGTGCCAGCAGTGAACCCCCCGCGGGGGTGCTTGGCGATGAGCAGTTCTTC	CASSEPPAGVLGDEQFF
TRBV19	.	.	TRBJ1-5	TGTGCCAGCGACACTAGCAATCAGCCCCAGCATTTT	CASDTSNQPQHF
TRBV19	.	TRBD2	TRBJ2-3	TGTGCCAGTAGTGTAACTAGCGGGGAGGGAGCAGATACGCAGTATTTT	CASSVTSGEGADTQYF
TRBV19	.	TRBD1	TRBJ2-2	TGTGCCAGTAGTAAACAGGGGGGAACCGGGGAGCTGTTTTTT	CASSKQGGTGELFF
TRBV24-1	.	TRBD1	TRBJ2-1	TGTGCCACCAGTGTCTTACCGGGACAGGGGGCGAATGAGCAGTTCTTC	CATSVLPGQGANEQFF
TRBV7-9	.	.	TRBJ1-1	TGTGCCAGCAGCTTGGAGGGGGGGTTGACTGAAGCTTTCTTT	CASSLEGGLTEAFF
TRBV7-6	.	.	TRBJ2-3	TGTGCCAGCAGCTTAGGGGCGGCAGGGGAGGGAGATACGCAGTATTTT	CASSLGAAGEGDTQYF
TRBV12-1	.	.	TRBJ1-1	TGTGCCAGCAGACCGCACCCAGGTCTGTACGCTGAAGCTTTCTTT	CASRPHPGLYAEAFF
TRBV5-5	.	.	TRBJ1-5	TGTGCCAGCAGCTTATACTTGAGTCAGCCCCAGCATTTT	CASSLYLSQPQHF
TRBV11-2	.	TRBD2	TRBJ2-3	TGTGCCAGCAGCTTAGGCAGAGCGGGGGGGTACACAGATACGCAGTATTTT	CASSLGRAGGYTDTQYF
TRBV9	.	.	TRBJ2-7	TGTGCCAGCAGCGTAGACTCGATATCCTACGAGCAGTACTTC	CASSVDSISYEQYF
TRBV4-1	once	TRBD1	TRBJ2-2	TGCGCCAGCAGCCGCGGGACAGGGGGTCCGAACACCGGGGAGCTGTTTTTT	CASSRGTGGPNTGELFF
TRBV6-5	.	.	TRBJ2-2	TGTGCCAGCACCACACCGGGAGTGAACACCGGGGAGCTGTTTTTT	CASTTPGVNTGELFF
TRBV2	.	.	TRBJ2-1	TGTGCCAGCAGTGACCTAATCCGACCGGGCAATGAGCAGTTCTTC	CASSDLIRPGNEQFF
TRBV11-2	.	TRBD1	TRBJ1-1	TGTGCCAGCAGGGATCGGGACAGGCCGCTTAGTGAAGCTTTCTTT	CASRDRDRPLSEAFF
TRBV5-1	.	TRBD1	TRBJ1-1	TGCGCCAGCAGCCCACCACAGGGGCCGGAGGTCACTGAAGCTTTCTTT	CASSPPQGPEVTEAFF
TRBV19	.	TRBD1	TRBJ1-2	TGTGCCAGCATTACAGGGGGCCGGTATGGCTACACCTTC	CASITGGRYGYTF
TRBV28	.	.	TRBJ1-5	TGTGCCAGCAGTCCACGATCCCCGAAAGAACTGCCCCAGCATTTT	CASSPRSPKELPQHF
TRBV7-9	few	TRBD1	TRBJ1-1	TGTGCCAGCAGCACCGGGACAGCGAACACTGAAGCTTTCTTT	CASSTGTANTEAFF
TRBV5-6	.	.	TRBJ1-3	TGTGCCAGCAGCTTATCCGGCACAGGGAGTTCTACTGGAAACACCATATATTTT	CASSLSGTGSSTGNTIYF
TRBV10-1	.	.	TRBJ1-5	TGCGCCAGCAGTGAGAATTACAATCAGCCCCAGCATTTT	CASSENYNQPQHF
TRBV6-5	.	.	TRBJ2-7	TGTGCCACTAAATCACAGGGATTCTACGAGCAGTACTTC	CATKSQGFYEQYF
TRBV28	.	TRBD1	TRBJ2-5	TGTGCCAGCAGAGGGGACAGGGCACAAGAGACCCAGTACTTC	CASRGDRAQETQYF
TRBV5-1	.	.	TRBJ2-3	TGCGCCAGCAGCTCCACAGCTCCACCGCCAGATACGCAGTATTTT	CASSSTAPPPDTQYF
TRBV18	.	.	TRBJ2-5	TGTGCCAGCTCACCGGCCGGGTTGGAGACCCAGTACTTC	CASSPAGLETQYF
TRBV19	.	.	TRBJ2-1	TGTGCCAGTAGTATAGACAGGGGCGCCGGAAATGAGCAGTTCTTC	CASSIDRGAGNEQFF
TRBV10-2	.	.	TRBJ1-1	TGCGCCAGCAGTGAGTTTGGGGGAGGGACTGAAGCTTTCTTT	CASSEFGGGTEAFF
TRBV27	.	.	TRBJ1-5	TGTGCCAGCAGTTTATTAGGGGATCACTATAGCAATCAGCCCCAGCATTTT	CASSLLGDHYSNQPQHF
TRBV19	.	TRBD2	TRBJ2-1	TGTGCCAGTAGAACCACTAGCGGGGTCTACAATGAGCAGTTCTTC	CASRTTSGVYNEQFF
TRBV12-3/TRBV12-4	.	.	TRBJ2-7	TGTGCCAGCAGCGCGGGACGGGCCTACGAGCAGTACTTC	CASSAGRAYEQYF
TRBV5-6	once	.	TRBJ1-2	TGTGCCAGCAGCAGTCCAGGGGCCGCAGAGTGGGAGTTC	CASSSPGAAEWEF
TRBV6-5	.	TRBD1	TRBJ1-5	TGTGCCACCGGGACAGTCAGCAATCAGCCCCAGCATTTT	CATGTVSNQPQHF
TRBV5-1	.	.	TRBJ1-2	TGCGCCAGCAGCCCACAGGGAGCGGATCCTGGCTACACCTTC	CASSPQGADPGYTF
TRBV25-1	.	.	TRBJ2-1	TGTGCCAGCAGTGAATGGGGGGGCGTACACTACAATGAGCAGTTCTTC	CASSEWGGVHYNEQFF
TRBV7-7	few	.	TRBJ2-2	TGTGCTAGCAGCTTGGAGGTCGCCGGGGAGCTGTTTTTT	CASSLEVAGELFF
TRBV2	.	.	TRBJ1-5	TGTGCCAGCAACCTCGCAGGGAGCAATCAGCCCCAGCATTTT	CASNLAGSNQPQHF